The 16 T cell receptor beta chains in this list originate from one sample, sequenced in a study of T cell responses to AZD1222 COVID-19 vaccine. The protocol was immunoSEQ multiplex PCR, while the TCRdb copy is restricted to in-frame clones and leaves out a portion. The sample contains 130,000 or so clones, roughly 90% of which appear only once. The material was peripheral blood, obtained on day 0 of AZD1222 vaccination. The receptors were sampled from an adult in good health.

The CDR3 region has the DNA TGTGCCAGCGGGGGGGACAACTTATACGAGCAGTACTTC. Protein product: CASGGDNLYEQYF. The chain uses TRBV28 and TRBJ2-7; TRBD2 is a possible D gene (7 bases). Germline V gene lookup returns CDR1 MDHEN and CDR2 SYDVKM. V was pared by 8 bases and J by 4 bases, with 15 bases between. The CDR3 extends over 13 amino acids.

V is TRBV19 and J is TRBJ1-5; D gene ambiguous. Germline loops: CDR1 LNHDA, CDR2 SQIVND (reference sequence). Trimming shortened V by 5 bases and J by 1 base, and 21 bases separated the two germline ends. The CDR3 is 18 residues long. The DNA of the CDR3 is TGTGCCAGTAGTCCTATACCCCCACAGATTTTAAGCAATCAGCCCCAGCATTTT. It yields the protein CASSPIPPQILSNQPQHF.

The chain couples TRBV2 to TRBJ1-5; a possible D gene is TRBD1 (5 bases). The CDR3 runs to 14 residues. The germline V and J ends were trimmed by 7 bases and 1 base, with 11 bases remaining between them. The V gene's germline CDR1 is SNHLY and CDR2 FYNNEI. CDR3 nucleotides: TGTGCCAGCATGGGGGGATCCAGCAATCAGCCCCAGCATTTT. Amino acids: CASMGGSSNQPQHF.

The chain couples TRBV12-3 or TRBV12-4 to TRBJ1-1, with no clear D. The V and J ends lost 2 bases and 0 bases respectively, with 4 bases between them. The CDR3 runs to 13 residues. The CDR3 DNA sequence: TGTGCCAGCAGTTTACCTATGAACACTGAAGCTTTCTTT. It encodes CASSLPMNTEAFF.

The chain recombines TRBV18 with TRBJ2-2, with D perhaps matching TRBD1 (5 bases). This CDR3 spans 16 amino acids. CDR1 is KGHSH and CDR2 is LQKENI in the germline V gene. V shed 3 bases and J shed 0 bases, with 11 bases lying between them. The CDR3 sequence: CASSPLSTANTGELFF. In nucleotides, the CDR3 is TGTGCCAGCTCACCCCTCTCGACAGCGAACACCGGGGAGCTGTTTTTT.

The chain combines TRBV9 with TRBJ2-7; 8 bases line up with TRBD1. Germline CDR1 reads SGDLS; CDR2 reads YYNGEE. J gave up 6 bases and V 3 bases, and 5 bases lay outside the gene matches. The CDR3 length is 13 residues. CDR3 bases: TGTGCCAGCAGCGGACAGGGGCAGGGCGAGCAGTACTTC. This gives the protein CASSGQGQGEQYF.

This rearrangement joins TRBV27 to TRBJ2-5; the D gene could be TRBD1 or TRBD2 (7 bases each). The CDR3 extends over 15 amino acids. Germline V gives CDR1 MNHEY, CDR2 SMNVEV (reference sequence). Trimming left V 5 bases short and J 4 bases short, with 17 bases between. CDR3 amino acids: CASSPGGGPPETQYF. As DNA, the CDR3 is TGTGCCAGCAGTCCAGGGGGGGGGCCCCCAGAGACCCAGTACTTC.

The chain joins TRBV4-3 to TRBJ2-7, with 10 bases identical to TRBD2. This CDR3 is 17 amino acids long. The junction had 6 bases not matched to a gene; V was cut back by 1 base and J by 0 bases. Germline-derived CDR1 and CDR2 are LGHNA and YSLEER. The CDR3: CASSQGAGTSVSYEQYF. In nucleotides, the CDR3 is TGCGCCAGCAGCCAAGGCGCCGGGACTAGCGTCTCCTACGAGCAGTACTTC.

The gene calls are TRBV28 and TRBJ1-1; D not resolved. Trimming took 3 bases from V and 0 from J, leaving 5 bases between them. CDR1 and CDR2 from the germline V gene are MDHEN and SYDVKM. CDR3 length: 13 residues. CDR3 sequence reads: CASSLWMNTEAFF. CDR3 sequence (DNA): TGTGCCAGCAGTTTGTGGATGAACACTGAAGCTTTCTTT.

In this sample, this clone turned up once. The chain links TRBV11-3 to TRBJ1-5, with 11 bases lining up with TRBD1. The CDR3 loop spans 17 amino acids. Trimming took 5 bases from V and 0 from J; bases not matched to a gene: 6. Looked up from germline, CDR1 is SGHNT and CDR2 is YENEEA. CDR3 sequence reads: CASSPAGQGDSNQPQHF. CDR3 sequence (DNA): TGTGCCAGCAGCCCCGCGGGACAGGGGGATAGCAATCAGCCCCAGCATTTT.

The V and J genes are TRBV6-5 and TRBJ2-7; TRBD1 matches 9 bases. The CDR3 runs to 14 residues. The V segment lost 6 bases and the J segment 0 bases; nucleotides outside the gene matches: 3. Germline CDR1 reads MNHEY; CDR2 reads SVGAGI. The CDR3 sequence is CASRGQGSSYEQYF. As DNA, the CDR3 is TGTGCCAGCAGGGGACAGGGCAGCTCCTACGAGCAGTACTTC.

The chain recombines TRBV4-2 with TRBJ1-5; TRBD1 might be the D (5 bases). The CDR3 length is 13 residues. Looked up from germline, CDR1 is LGHNA and CDR2 is YNFKEQ. Trimming took 1 base from V and 11 from J, leaving 12 bases between them. The CDR3 reads CASSQGRGRSQHF. The CDR3 DNA follows: TGTGCCAGCAGCCAAGGCCGGGGGAGGTCCCAGCATTTT.

V and J are TRBV27 and TRBJ1-3; possible D gene TRBD1, 5 bases. V was shortened by 6 bases and J by 2 bases, with 20 bases between the two germline ends. In germline, CDR1 is MNHEY, CDR2 SMNVEV (reference sequence). The CDR3 covers 17 residues. CDR3: CASSPKRDFLPGNTIYF. CDR3 sequence (DNA): TGTGCCAGCAGCCCCAAGAGGGACTTCTTACCTGGAAACACCATATATTTT.

The sample holds one count of this clone. The genes are TRBV20-1 and TRBJ2-7, with D perhaps matching TRBD2 (7 bases). The CDR3 is 14 residues long. Trimming removed 3 bases at V and 0 bases at J, with 12 bases between. The germline V gene has CDR1 DFQATT and CDR2 SNEGSKA (reference sequence). The CDR3 loop is CSASRGGASYEQYF. The CDR3 region has the DNA TGCAGTGCTAGTCGTGGGGGGGCCTCCTACGAGCAGTACTTC.

The chain is built from TRBV5-4 and TRBJ2-2; weak D call: TRBD2 (6 bases). The CDR3 runs to 13 residues. Between the trimmed V and J ends, which lost 5 bases and 5 bases, there was a span of 10 bases. CDR1 and CDR2 from the germline V gene are SGHNT and YYREEE (reference sequence). As DNA, the CDR3 is TGTGCCAGCAGAAGGGACTGGACCGGGGAGCTGTTTTTT. This codes for CASRRDWTGELFF.

The chain is built from TRBV28 and TRBJ2-2, with D perhaps matching TRBD1 or TRBD2 (5 bases each). Germline V lookup: CDR1 MDHEN, CDR2 SYDVKM. The CDR3 consists of 14 residues. Trimming took 10 bases from V and 5 from J, leaving 17 bases between them. The CDR3 sequence: CATHGARRTGELFF. CDR3 DNA sequence: TGTGCCACCCACGGGGCGCGGAGAACCGGGGAGCTGTTTTTT.